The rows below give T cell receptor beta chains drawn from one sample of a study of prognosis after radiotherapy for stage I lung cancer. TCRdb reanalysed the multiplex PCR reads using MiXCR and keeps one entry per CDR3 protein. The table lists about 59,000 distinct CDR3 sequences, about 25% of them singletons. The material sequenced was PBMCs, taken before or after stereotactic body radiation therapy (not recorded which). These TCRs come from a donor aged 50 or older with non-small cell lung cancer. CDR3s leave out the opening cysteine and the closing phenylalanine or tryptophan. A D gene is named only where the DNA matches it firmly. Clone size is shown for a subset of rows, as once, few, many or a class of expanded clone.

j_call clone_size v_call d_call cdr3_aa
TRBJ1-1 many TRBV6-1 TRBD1 ASRKLGGVNTEAF
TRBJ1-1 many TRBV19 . ASSVVGRTNTEAF
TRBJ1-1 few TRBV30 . AWSVLGPVNTEAF
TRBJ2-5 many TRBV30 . AWTRQSQETQY
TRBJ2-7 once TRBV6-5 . ASSSTGEWAGYEQY
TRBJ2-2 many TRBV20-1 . SACKNTGELF
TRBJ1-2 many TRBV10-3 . ATWVGGYGYT
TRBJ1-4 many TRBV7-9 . ASSFGTAREKLF
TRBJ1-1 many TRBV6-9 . ASSYSGATEAF
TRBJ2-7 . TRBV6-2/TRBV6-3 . ASSDLGTGSSYEQY
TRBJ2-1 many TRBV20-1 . SASAGAGRGEQF
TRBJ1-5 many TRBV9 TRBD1 ASSVGTGNQPQH
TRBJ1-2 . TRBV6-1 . ASISVYYGYT
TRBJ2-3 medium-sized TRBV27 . ASRDRGVDTQY
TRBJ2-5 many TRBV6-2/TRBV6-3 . ASSYPIAVRDGETQY
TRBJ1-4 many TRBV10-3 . AIRPQGTNEKLF
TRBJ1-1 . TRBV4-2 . ASSQDVRGSDTEAF
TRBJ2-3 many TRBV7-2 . ASSYRIGGSTDTQY
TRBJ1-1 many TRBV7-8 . ASSLGDGNTEAF
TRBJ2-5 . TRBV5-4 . ASKGVAEAETQY